This TCR beta chain originates from a study of identical twins. General study points: Cross-sectional statistics underpinned the conclusions; the same donors were not followed. Models came in too low on out-of-frame TCR alpha sharing in monozygotic twins.

One entry per CDR3 protein, called by TCRdb with MiXCR from the 5' RACE reads. The sample records hundreds of thousands of distinct CDR3 sequences, about 7% being singletons. The CDR3 sequence is 16 residues long. V lost 1 base, J lost 2 bases, and 12 bases lay in between. Germline V gene data show CDR1 as PRHDT and CDR2 as FYEKMQ (reference sequence). In regard to this clonotype: The antigen is unknown.

This sample also appeared in a second study, on yellow fever vaccine responses in identical twins.

The receptor was isolated from a young woman in good health. The chain carries TRBV13 and TRBJ2-1, with D unclear. Source material: memory (CD45RO+) T cells sorted from blood. The CDR3 spells CASSLEGLVPYNEQFF. The DNA for the CDR3 is TGTGCCAGCAGCTTAGAGGGCCTAGTCCCCTACAATGAGCAGTTCTTC.